Presented here are 32 T cell receptor beta chains from one specimen sequenced in a study of blood T cell repertoires in COVID-19. TCRdb's copy holds only in-frame clones and misses some; the assay was immunoSEQ multiplex PCR. Of 300,000 or so clones listed, 87% were seen once; the top ten hold 1.5%. Sequencing used peripheral blood. The receptors here all came from a woman between 40 and 50 years old who had recovered from COVID-19.

This clone has ten or more counts. The V call is TRBV7-6, the J call TRBJ2-3; weak D call: TRBD2 (7 bases). The germline V gene encodes CDR1 SGHVS and CDR2 FNYEAQ. V dropped 2 bases and J dropped 5 bases, with 14 bases sitting between them. The CDR3 contains 15 residues. This chain's CDR3 is CASSLRGGPGDTQYF. The CDR3 DNA reads TGTGCCAGCAGCTTAAGGGGGGGGCCGGGAGATACGCAGTATTTT.

This clone was seen once. This rearrangement joins TRBV19 to TRBJ1-2; TRBD1 agrees at 9 bases. The CDR3 consists of 15 residues. V was pared by 6 bases and J by 8 bases, with 13 bases of the junction left unmatched. Germline lookup yields CDR1 LNHDA and CDR2 SQIVND (reference sequence). The CDR3 reads CASRSPGQGTRGYTF. The DNA of the CDR3 is TGTGCCAGTAGATCACCGGGACAGGGAACCCGGGGCTACACCTTC.

The V gene is TRBV12-3 or TRBV12-4, the J gene TRBJ2-3, with a tentative D call TRBD1 (5 bases). V gave up 6 bases and J gave up 3 bases, with 10 bases separating them. The CDR3 has 13 residues. CDR3 DNA: TGTGCCAGCAGCCGGACAACTACAGATACGCAGTATTTT. This translates into CASSRTTTDTQYF.

The chain is built from TRBV2 and TRBJ1-1; TRBD1 agrees at 7 bases. V trimming: 5 bases; J trimming: 1 base; junction bases outside the gene matches: 4. The CDR3 sequence is 14 residues long. Germline lookup yields CDR1 SNHLY and CDR2 FYNNEI. CDR3 sequence reads: CASSRDRANTEAFF. The CDR3 DNA reads TGTGCCAGCAGTCGGGACAGAGCGAACACTGAAGCTTTCTTT.

The CDR3 region is CSANRGGTETQYF. The DNA for the CDR3 is TGCAGCGCGAACCGGGGGGGCACGGAGACCCAGTACTTC. The chain couples TRBV29-1 to TRBJ2-5, with 8 bases lining up with TRBD2. J lost 5 bases, V lost 7 bases, and 9 bases had no gene match. Germline V gene sequence: CDR1 SQVTM, CDR2 ANQGSEA. This CDR3 comprises 13 residues.

This clone was counted a few times. The rearrangement joins TRBV7-2 to TRBJ1-1; 7 positions agree with TRBD1. Germline assignment: CDR1 SGHTA and CDR2 FQGNSA. CDR3 length: 14 amino acids. V trimming: 5 bases; J trimming: 1 base; junction bases outside the gene matches: 4. The CDR3 DNA reads as TGTGCCAGCAGCCCGGGACAGTGGAACACTGAAGCTTTCTTT. Encoded protein: CASSPGQWNTEAFF.

The chain couples TRBV18 to TRBJ2-3; the D is unclear. The CDR3 is made up of 17 amino acids. From germline, CDR1 is KGHSH and CDR2 LQKENI. The germline V and J ends were trimmed by 0 bases and 0 bases, with 13 bases remaining between them. CDR3 sequence reads: CASSPPSGVRSTDTQYF. In DNA, the CDR3 is TGTGCCAGCTCACCACCTTCGGGTGTTAGAAGCACAGATACGCAGTATTTT. The complete variable domain, with remaining parts taken from reference TRBV18 and TRBJ2-3, reads NAGVMQNPRHLVRRRGQEARLRCSPMKGHSHVYWYRQLPEEGLKFMVYLQKENIIDESGMPKERFSAEFPKEGPSILRIQQVVRGDSAAYFCASSPPSGVRSTDTQYFGPGTRLTVL.

The chain has TRBV7-8 and TRBJ2-1; TRBD1 matches 11 bases. Germline values: CDR1 SGHVS, CDR2 FQNEAQ. With 3 bases clipped from V and 7 bases from J, the junction kept 11 bases outside the gene matches. CDR3 length: 17 amino acids. CDR3 loop: CASSLGPGTGGRNEQFF. The CDR3 DNA is TGTGCCAGCAGCTTGGGACCCGGGACAGGGGGGAGAAATGAGCAGTTCTTC.

The J gene is TRBJ2-2, the V gene TRBV7-3; 8 nucleotides line up with TRBD2. The CDR3 sequence is 14 residues long. Trimming took 2 bases from V and 11 from J; bases not matched to a gene: 7. CDR1 and CDR2 (germline): SGHTA, FQGTGA. CDR3 bases: TGTGCCAGCAGCTTAGCGGGGGGCAGTGGTGAGCTGTTTTTT. It is translated as CASSLAGGSGELFF.

V is TRBV5-8 and J is TRBJ1-2; no reliable D call. The CDR3 consists of 14 residues. Trimming pared 0 bases from V and 4 bases from J, leaving 10 bases between. The germline V gene has CDR1 SGHTS and CDR2 YDEGEE. The CDR3 sequence: CASSLGNGGYGYTF. CDR3 sequence (DNA): TGTGCCAGCAGCTTGGGAAACGGCGGCTATGGCTACACCTTC.

The J gene is TRBJ2-1, the V gene TRBV13; TRBD2 agrees at 7 bases. Germline trimming cut 5 bases from V and 1 base from J; bases unmatched to any gene: 17. This CDR3 has 19 residues. CDR1 and CDR2 from the germline V gene are PRHDT and FYEKMQ (reference sequence). The CDR3 is CASSPFGSGMLKSYNEQFF. The CDR3 nucleotides read TGTGCCAGCAGCCCCTTTGGCAGCGGGATGTTAAAATCCTACAATGAGCAGTTCTTC.

V usage is TRBV12-3 or TRBV12-4 and J usage is TRBJ1-2; D possibly corresponds to TRBD1 (5 bases). The length of the CDR3 is 12 residues. V was shortened by 1 base and J by 9 bases, with 9 bases between the two germline ends. The CDR3 coding sequence is TGTGCCAGCAGTTTAGATATGGGGCGCTACACCTTC. Encoded protein: CASSLDMGRYTF.

The chain links TRBV19 to TRBJ1-1; 7 bases align to TRBD1. The J segment lost 10 bases and the V segment lost 5 bases, leaving 10 bases of the junction unmatched. The CDR3 is made up of 13 amino acids. Germline-derived CDR1 and CDR2 are LNHDA and SQIVND (reference sequence). CDR3 coding DNA: TGTGCCAGTAGTGCGACAGGGTGGGGTGTAGCTTTCTTT. Residues: CASSATGWGVAFF.

The rearrangement joins TRBV7-9 to TRBJ1-5, with 11 positions matching TRBD1. Germline CDR1 is SEHNR and CDR2 is FQNEAQ (reference sequence). The CDR3 length is 16 residues. Trimming at V came to 1 base and at J to 6 bases, leaving 5 bases not matched to a gene. In DNA, the CDR3 is TGTGCCAGCAGCTTAGGCCAGGGGACAGGGGGTCAGCCCCAGCATTTT. Amino acids: CASSLGQGTGGQPQHF.

This clone came up a few times. The chain carries TRBV5-4 and TRBJ1-6, with a weak D call TRBD1 (6 bases). In germline, CDR1 is SGHNT, CDR2 YYREEE (reference sequence). This CDR3 has 12 residues. Trimming cost V 3 bases and J 13 bases, with 11 bases left between them. The CDR3 nucleotides read TGTGCCAGCAGCTGGATACAGGGTCCCCTCCACTTT. Amino acid sequence: CASSWIQGPLHF.

The V gene is TRBV5-4, the J gene TRBJ2-7; D is uncertain. Germline V lookup: CDR1 SGHNT, CDR2 YYREEE (reference sequence). V was clipped by 4 bases and J by 3 bases, with 11 bases between them. This CDR3 region has 13 residues. Here the CDR3 reads CASSPAGNYEQYF. CDR3 bases: TGTGCCAGCAGCCCCGCAGGAAACTACGAGCAGTACTTC.

This clone was observed a few times. V usage is TRBV11-2 and J usage is TRBJ1-1; TRBD1 might be the D (6 bases). V lost 5 bases to trimming and J lost 5 bases, with 18 bases between them. Looked up from germline, CDR1 is SGHAT and CDR2 is FQNNGV. CDR3 length: 15 amino acids. The CDR3 loop is CASSRTTGTRTEAFF. The CDR3 bases are TGTGCCAGCAGCAGAACGACCGGGACACGGACTGAAGCTTTCTTT.

The chain has TRBV9 and TRBJ2-3; weak D call: TRBD1 (6 bases). Trimming removed 0 bases from V and 3 bases from J, with 17 bases in between. This CDR3 is 17 amino acids long. Looked up from germline, CDR1 is SGDLS and CDR2 is YYNGEE. CDR3 region: CASSVGWTARGTDTQYF. In DNA form, the CDR3 reads TGTGCCAGCAGCGTAGGCTGGACAGCCCGAGGGACAGATACGCAGTATTTT. The entire variable domain, with the rest obtained from reference TRBV9 and TRBJ2-3, is as follows: DSGVTQTPKHLITATGQRVTLRCSPRSGDLSVYWYQQSLDQGLQFLIQYYNGEERAKGNILERFSAQQFPDLHSELNLSSLELGDSALYFCASSVGWTARGTDTQYFGPGTRLTVL.

The chain couples TRBV11-2 to TRBJ2-7; D is ambiguous. This CDR3 region has 12 residues. Trimming took off 1 base at V and 3 bases at J, with 4 bases between the two ends. Germline CDR1 and CDR2: SGHAT and FQNNGV. CDR3: CASSLGDYEQYF. The CDR3 DNA is TGTGCCAGCAGCTTAGGAGACTACGAGCAGTACTTC.

This clone was counted a few times. The CDR3 DNA is TGTGCCAGCAGGGGACAGGGCGGGGAGACCCAGTACTTC. It encodes CASRGQGGETQYF. The chain uses TRBV12-3 or TRBV12-4 and TRBJ2-5, with 9 nucleotides matching TRBD1. The CDR3 consists of 13 residues. V shed 6 bases and J 5 bases; nucleotides not matched to a gene: 4.

This chain links TRBV21-1 with TRBJ1-2; the table gives TRBD1 as D, unverified against the DNA. TRBV21-1 is an annotated pseudogene. CDR3 length equals 12 residues. CDR3 amino acids: CASSRGPYGYTF. CDR3 DNA: TGTGCCAGCAGCAGGGGCCCCTATGGCTACACCTTC.

This chain links TRBV5-1 with TRBJ1-1, with 7 nucleotides matching TRBD1. Looked up from germline, CDR1 is SGHRS and CDR2 is YFSETQ. V shed 4 bases, J shed 0 bases, and the junction held 3 bases outside the gene matches. This CDR3 is 14 amino acids long. The CDR3 region has the DNA TGCGCCAGCAGCGGGGGACAGCTGAACACTGAAGCTTTCTTT. Translated: CASSGGQLNTEAFF.

This chain joins TRBV5-1 and TRBJ1-2; D possibly corresponds to TRBD1 (6 bases). The CDR3 is 12 residues long. Per germline, CDR1 SGHRS and CDR2 YFSETQ. V shed 0 bases and J shed 6 bases, with 6 bases lying between them. CDR3 amino acids: CASSLDRDGYTF. As DNA, the CDR3 is TGCGCCAGCAGCTTGGACAGGGATGGCTACACCTTC.

The chain employs TRBV6-2 or TRBV6-3 and TRBJ1-2, with D tentatively TRBD1 (6 bases). This CDR3 is built from 11 residues. The germline V gene encodes CDR1 MNHEY and CDR2 SVGEGT. The germline V and J ends were trimmed by 5 bases and 8 bases, with 9 bases remaining between them. The CDR3 coding sequence is TGTGCCAGCAGTCAGGGGATAGGCTACACCTTC. Amino acid sequence: CASSQGIGYTF.

This clone was picked up one time. The genes are TRBV29-1 and TRBJ1-2, with TRBD1 matching over 11 bases. CDR1 is SQVTM, CDR2 ANQGSEA, per germline. Unmatched junction bases numbered 9, after V lost 5 bases and J lost 1 base. The CDR3 is 16 amino acids. CDR3 sequence (DNA): TGCAGCGTTCCCAAGGGACAGGGGGGATTTAACTATGGCTACACCTTC. Amino acid sequence: CSVPKGQGGFNYGYTF.

The chain employs TRBV18 and TRBJ2-7; 7 bases are shared with TRBD2. Germline assignment: CDR1 KGHSH and CDR2 LQKENI. The junction had 9 bases not matched to a gene; V was cut back by 6 bases and J by 7 bases. This CDR3 contains 13 residues. CDR3: CASSATSVGEQYF. Written as DNA, the CDR3 is TGTGCCAGCTCCGCTACTAGCGTGGGGGAGCAGTACTTC.

The genes are TRBV6-2 or TRBV6-3 and TRBJ1-5; D is uncertain. The germline CDR1 and CDR2 sequences are MNHEY and SVGEGT. V lost 7 bases and J lost 0, with 19 bases in between. This CDR3 is 17 amino acids long. As DNA, the CDR3 is TGTGCCAGCACCCCTGGGAGATTCGTCCTTAGCAATCAGCCCCAGCATTTT. Its protein product is CASTPGRFVLSNQPQHF.

This clone was observed a handful of times. The V call is TRBV2, the J call TRBJ2-7; perhaps TRBD1 as D (6 bases). Germline CDR1 reads SNHLY; CDR2 reads FYNNEI. The V end lost 4 bases, the J end lost 2 bases, and 15 bases lay between the germline ends. This CDR3 region has 15 residues. CDR3 nucleotide sequence: TGTGCCAGCAGTGCTGCAGGGGTTGGAACCTACGAGCAGTACTTC. This translates into CASSAAGVGTYEQYF. Filled out from reference TRBV2 and TRBJ2-7, the complete variable domain reads EPEVTQTPSHQVTQMGQEVILRCVPISNHLYFYWYRQILGQKVEFLVSFYNNEISEKSEIFDDQFSVERPDGSNFTLKIRSTKLEDSAMYFCASSAAGVGTYEQYFGPGTRLTVT.

The chain has TRBV19 and TRBJ1-3; TRBD1 is a possible D gene (5 bases). V was shortened by 2 bases and J by 2 bases, with 10 bases between the two germline ends. The CDR3 is 15 amino acids. Germline V gene sequence: CDR1 LNHDA, CDR2 SQIVND (reference sequence). CDR3 sequence (DNA): TGTGCCAGTAGTATATCCCCGACAGCTGGAAACACCATATATTTT. It is translated as CASSISPTAGNTIYF.

V gene TRBV27 combines with J gene TRBJ2-3, with 10 bases lining up with TRBD2. The CDR3 contains 15 residues. From germline, CDR1 is MNHEY and CDR2 SMNVEV (reference sequence). With 2 bases clipped from V and 6 bases from J, the junction kept 5 bases outside the gene matches. CDR3 nucleotide sequence: TGTGCCAGCAGTTTAACAGCGGGGGGGTTGGATACGCAGTATTTT. Amino acid sequence: CASSLTAGGLDTQYF.

This clone came up once. The chain joins TRBV21-1 to TRBJ1-3; the table's TRBD1 call for D was not verified on the DNA. TRBV21-1 is a documented pseudogene. This CDR3 contains 16 residues. As DNA, the CDR3 is TGTGCCAGCGCCCCTCCCGGGACAGGGTACGGAAACACCATATATTTT. It is translated as CASAPPGTGYGNTIYF.

The V gene is TRBV5-1, the J gene TRBJ1-6; TRBD1 agrees at 7 bases. Germline V gene lookup returns CDR1 SGHRS and CDR2 YFSETQ. J was trimmed by 0 bases and V by 3 bases; bases with no gene match: 3. CDR3 length equals 16 residues. In DNA form, the CDR3 reads TGCGCCAGCAGCTCGGGACAGAGCTCCTATAATTCACCCCTCCACTTT. The encoded protein is CASSSGQSSYNSPLHF.